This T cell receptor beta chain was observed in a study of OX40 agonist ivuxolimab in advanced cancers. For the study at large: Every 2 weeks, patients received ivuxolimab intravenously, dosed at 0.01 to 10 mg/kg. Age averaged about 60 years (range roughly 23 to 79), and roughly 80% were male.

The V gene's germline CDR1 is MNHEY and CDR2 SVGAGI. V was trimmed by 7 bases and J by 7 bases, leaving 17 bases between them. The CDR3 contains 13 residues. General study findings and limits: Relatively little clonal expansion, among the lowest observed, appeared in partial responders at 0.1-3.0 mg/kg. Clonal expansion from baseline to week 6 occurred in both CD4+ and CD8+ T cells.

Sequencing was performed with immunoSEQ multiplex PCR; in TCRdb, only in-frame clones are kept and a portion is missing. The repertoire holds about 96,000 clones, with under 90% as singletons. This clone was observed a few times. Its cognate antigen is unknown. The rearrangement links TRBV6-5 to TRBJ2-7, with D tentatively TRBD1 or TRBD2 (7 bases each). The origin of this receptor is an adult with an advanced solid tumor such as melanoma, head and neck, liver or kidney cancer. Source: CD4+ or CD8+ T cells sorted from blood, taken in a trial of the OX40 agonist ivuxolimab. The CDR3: CASKAGQSREQYF. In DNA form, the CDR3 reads TGTGCCAGCAAAGCGGGACAGTCGAGGGAGCAGTACTTC.